This T cell receptor beta chain was profiled in a study of blood T cell repertoires in COVID-19. Overall study context: There were acute and convalescent COVID-19 samples, and they came from the United States, Italy and Spain.

Original analysis: Using reference gene primer amplification, nucleated cell counts were estimated. Clones were read by immunoSEQ multiplex PCR, and TCRdb kept only the in-frame ones, dropping some. V, J and clone size are those of that table, while D and trimming were read from the DNA. The sample contains 65,000 or so clones, roughly nine tenths of which appear only once. The receptor was derived from a man between 60 and 75 years old with acute or convalescent COVID-19. Sequenced input: peripheral blood.

The CDR3 nucleotides read TGTGCCAGCAGCTCCGCCAGGTTCTTCGGACAGGGGTCTAATGAAAAACTGTTTTTT. Its protein product is CASSSARFFGQGSNEKLFF. V gene TRBV7-8 combines with J gene TRBJ1-4, with 9 nucleotides matching TRBD1. The trim removed 4 bases at V and 3 bases at J, leaving 15 bases unmatched. The germline CDR1 and CDR2 sequences are SGHVS and FQNEAQ. The CDR3 spans 19 residues.